This TCR beta chain is from a study of T cells in Graves' hyperthyroidism and ophthalmopathy. This CDR3 spans 14 amino acids. The germline CDR1 and CDR2 sequences are SQVTM and ANQGSEA. Trimming cost V 4 bases and J 6 bases; bases outside gene matches: 12. Amplification targeted TCR beta CDR3 regions from RNA transcripts. First-round RT-PCR targeting the TCR CDR3 was performed with the HTBI primer set. From the multiplex PCR reads, TCRdb called clonotypes with MiXCR, one entry per CDR3 protein. The sample holds approximately 600,000 distinct CDR3 sequences, approximately 15% seen once. The chain couples TRBV29-1 to TRBJ2-7, with 7 bases that match TRBD2. The sample comprised blood. This receptor was taken from a woman aged 40 to 49 with Graves' ophthalmopathy. The chain's CDR3 is CSVGLGGRPREQYF. CDR3 DNA: TGCAGCGTTGGCCTCGGGGGGAGGCCCCGCGAGCAGTACTTC.